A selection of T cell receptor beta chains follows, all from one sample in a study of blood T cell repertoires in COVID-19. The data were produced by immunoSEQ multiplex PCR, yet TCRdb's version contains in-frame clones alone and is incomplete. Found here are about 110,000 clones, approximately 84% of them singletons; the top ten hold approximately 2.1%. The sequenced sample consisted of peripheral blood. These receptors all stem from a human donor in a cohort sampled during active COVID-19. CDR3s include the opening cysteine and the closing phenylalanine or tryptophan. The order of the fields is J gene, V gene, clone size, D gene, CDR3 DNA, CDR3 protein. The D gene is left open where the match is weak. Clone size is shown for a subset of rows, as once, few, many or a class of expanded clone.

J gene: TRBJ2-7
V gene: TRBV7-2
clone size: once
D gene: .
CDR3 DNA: TGTGCCAGCAGCTCTACAGCCTACGAGCAGTACTTC
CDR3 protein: CASSSTAYEQYF

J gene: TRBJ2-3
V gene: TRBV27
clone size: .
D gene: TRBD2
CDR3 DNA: TGTGCCAGCACCGACCGTAGCGGGACATCACCAGGGGTGCAGTATTTT
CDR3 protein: CASTDRSGTSPGVQYF

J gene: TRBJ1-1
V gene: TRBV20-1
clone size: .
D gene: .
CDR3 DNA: TGCAGTGCTAGTGACCGGGTAAGGAACACTGAAGCTTTCTTT
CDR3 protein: CSASDRVRNTEAFF

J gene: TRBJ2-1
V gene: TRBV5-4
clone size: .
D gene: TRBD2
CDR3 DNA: TGTGCCAGCAGCAACGGACTAGCGCCTCACAATGAGCAGTTCTTC
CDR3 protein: CASSNGLAPHNEQFF

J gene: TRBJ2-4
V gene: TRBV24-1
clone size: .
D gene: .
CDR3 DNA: TGTGCCACCAGTGAAGGACCAGGATGGGGGGACATTCAGTACTTC
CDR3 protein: CATSEGPGWGDIQYF

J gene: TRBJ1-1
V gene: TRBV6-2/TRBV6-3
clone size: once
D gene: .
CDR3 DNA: TGTGCCAGCAGTTCGCAGACCGGGACATTAATCTTGAACACTGAAGCTTTCTTT
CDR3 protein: CASSSQTGTLILNTEAFF

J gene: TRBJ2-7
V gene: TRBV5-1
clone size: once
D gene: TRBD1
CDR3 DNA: TGCGCCAGCAGCCTCTCGGGACAGTCCCCCTACGAGCAGTACTTC
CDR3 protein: CASSLSGQSPYEQYF

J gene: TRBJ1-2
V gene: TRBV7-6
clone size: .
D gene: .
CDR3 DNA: TGTGCCAGCAGCTTAGATCCCCTGGGCAGGGCGGATGGCTACACCTTC
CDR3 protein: CASSLDPLGRADGYTF

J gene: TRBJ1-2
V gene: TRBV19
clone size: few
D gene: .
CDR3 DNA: TGTGCCAGTAGTATATGGGACACCACTAACTATGGCTACACCTTC
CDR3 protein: CASSIWDTTNYGYTF

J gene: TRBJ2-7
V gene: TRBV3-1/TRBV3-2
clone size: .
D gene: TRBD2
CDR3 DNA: TGTGCCAGCAGCGAACGGGGGGCCTACGAGCAGTACTTC
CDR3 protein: CASSERGAYEQYF

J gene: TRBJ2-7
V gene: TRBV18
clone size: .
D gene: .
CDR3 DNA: TGTGCCAGCTCACGGCCGGAGGGGAACTACGAGCAGTACTTC
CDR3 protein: CASSRPEGNYEQYF

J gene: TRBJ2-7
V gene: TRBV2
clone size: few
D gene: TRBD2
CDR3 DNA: TGTGCCAGCAGTCCAACTAGCGGGGCGTTCGGGCAGTACTTC
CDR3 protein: CASSPTSGAFGQYF

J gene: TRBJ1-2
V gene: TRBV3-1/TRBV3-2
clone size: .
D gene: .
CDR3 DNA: TGTGCCAGCAGCCAAGGTTCCGGGACAACAGTCTATGGCTACACCTTC
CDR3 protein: CASSQGSGTTVYGYTF

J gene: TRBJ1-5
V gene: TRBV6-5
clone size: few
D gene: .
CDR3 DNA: TGTGCCAGCAGTTCAACGGGACTCAATCAGCCCCAGCATTTT
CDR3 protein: CASSSTGLNQPQHF

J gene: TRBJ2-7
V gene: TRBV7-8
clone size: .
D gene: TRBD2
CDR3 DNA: TGTGCCAGCAGCCCGGGACTAGCGGGGGGAACACTACGAGGGCAGTACTTC
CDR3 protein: CASSPGLAGGTLRGQYF

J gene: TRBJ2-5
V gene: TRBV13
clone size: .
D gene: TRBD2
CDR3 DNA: TGTGCCAGCAGCACTGGGACTAGGGACGAAGAGACCCAGTACTTC
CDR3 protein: CASSTGTRDEETQYF

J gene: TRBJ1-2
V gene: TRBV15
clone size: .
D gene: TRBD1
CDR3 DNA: TGTGCCACCAGCAGAGATGGACAGGACTATGGCTACACCTTC
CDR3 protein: CATSRDGQDYGYTF

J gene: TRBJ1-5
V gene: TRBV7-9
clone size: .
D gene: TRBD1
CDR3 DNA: TGTGCCAGCAGCTTCTATGGGACAGGCGACAATCAGCCCCAGCATTTT
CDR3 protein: CASSFYGTGDNQPQHF

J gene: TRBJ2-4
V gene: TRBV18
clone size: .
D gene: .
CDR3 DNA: TGTGCCAGCTCACCACCGTCTTCACAGGGCAACATTCAGTACTTC
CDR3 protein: CASSPPSSQGNIQYF

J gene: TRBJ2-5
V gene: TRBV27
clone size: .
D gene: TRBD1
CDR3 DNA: TGTGCCAGCAGTTTTTCCCGCTTGAGGGGGCAACAAGAGACCCAGTACTTC
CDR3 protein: CASSFSRLRGQQETQYF

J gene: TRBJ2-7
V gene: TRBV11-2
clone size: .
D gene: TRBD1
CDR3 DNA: TGTGCCAGCAGCTCCCAAACAGGGGGCGAGCAGTACTTC
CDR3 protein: CASSSQTGGEQYF

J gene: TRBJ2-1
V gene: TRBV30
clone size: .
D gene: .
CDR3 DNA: TGTGCCTGGTCACAGGGTTCCGGGGATGAGCAGTTCTTC
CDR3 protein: CAWSQGSGDEQFF

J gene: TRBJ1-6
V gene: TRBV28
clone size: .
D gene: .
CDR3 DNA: TGTGCCAGCTCGACAGGTTCTTCACCCCTCCACTTT
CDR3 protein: CASSTGSSPLHF

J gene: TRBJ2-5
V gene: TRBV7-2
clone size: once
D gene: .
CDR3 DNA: TGTGCCAGCAGCTTAGTAGGGGTCGAGACCCAGTACTTC
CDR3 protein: CASSLVGVETQYF

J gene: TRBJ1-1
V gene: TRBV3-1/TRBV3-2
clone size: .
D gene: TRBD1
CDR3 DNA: TGTGCCAGCAGCCAAGCCTCCGGGACAGAGAACACTGAAGCTTTCTTT
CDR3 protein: CASSQASGTENTEAFF

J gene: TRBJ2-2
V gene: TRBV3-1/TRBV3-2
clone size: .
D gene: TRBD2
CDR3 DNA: TGTGCCAGCAGCCAAGATAGCGGACTAGCGGGCACCGGGGAGCTGTTTTTT
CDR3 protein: CASSQDSGLAGTGELFF

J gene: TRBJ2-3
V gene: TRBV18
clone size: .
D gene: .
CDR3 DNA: TGTGCCAGCTCAGCGAATCGCGACACAGATACGCAGTATTTT
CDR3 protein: CASSANRDTDTQYF

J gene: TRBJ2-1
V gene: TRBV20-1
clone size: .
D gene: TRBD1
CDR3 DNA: TGCAGTGCTAGTTCGGATCGGACAGGGCCCAATGAGCAGTTCTTC
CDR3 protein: CSASSDRTGPNEQFF

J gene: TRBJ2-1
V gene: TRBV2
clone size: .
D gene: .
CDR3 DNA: TGTGCCAGCAGCCCCGGGACTCGCCCCTCGGAGGAGCAGTTCTTC
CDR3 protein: CASSPGTRPSEEQFF

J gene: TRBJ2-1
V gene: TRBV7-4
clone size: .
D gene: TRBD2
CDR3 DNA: TGTGCCAGCAGCTTGGGACTAGCGGGGGGGCCCCCCTACAATGAGCAGTTCTTC
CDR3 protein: CASSLGLAGGPPYNEQFF

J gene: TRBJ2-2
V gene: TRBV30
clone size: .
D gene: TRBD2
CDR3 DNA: TGTGCCTGGAGGGCTTGGCGGGGGGAGCTGACCGGGGAGCTGTTTTTT
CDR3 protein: CAWRAWRGELTGELFF

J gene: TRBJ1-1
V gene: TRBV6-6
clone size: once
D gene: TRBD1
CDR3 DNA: TGTGCCAGCAGGACGGGACAGGGGACTCATGAAGCTTTCTTT
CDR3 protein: CASRTGQGTHEAFF

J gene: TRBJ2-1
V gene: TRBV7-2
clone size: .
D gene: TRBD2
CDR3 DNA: TGTGCCAGCACCTCGGGACTAGCGACACTTTACAATGAGCAGTTCTTC
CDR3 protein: CASTSGLATLYNEQFF

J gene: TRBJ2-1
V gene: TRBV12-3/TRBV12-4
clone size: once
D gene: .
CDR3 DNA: TGTGCCAGCAGACCGGCGGGGCCCTCAGGGCCGTTCTTC
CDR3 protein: CASRPAGPSGPFF

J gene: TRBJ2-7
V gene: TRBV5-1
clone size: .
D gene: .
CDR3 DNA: TGCGCCAGCAGCTTGGGACAGTCTTCCTACGAGCAGTACTTC
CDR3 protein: CASSLGQSSYEQYF

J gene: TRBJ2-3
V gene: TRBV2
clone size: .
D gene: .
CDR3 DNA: TGTGCCAGCATGACGGGACTTTCAGACACAGATACGCAGTATTTT
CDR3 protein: CASMTGLSDTDTQYF

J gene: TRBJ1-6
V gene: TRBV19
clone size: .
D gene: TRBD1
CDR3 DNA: TGTGCCAGTAGCCGACTACAGGGGGCGACCGATAATTCACCCCTCCACTTT
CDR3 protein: CASSRLQGATDNSPLHF

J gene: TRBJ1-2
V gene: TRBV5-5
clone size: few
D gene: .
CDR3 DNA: TGTGCCAGCAGCTTGGCGTGGGGGCTTTCTAACTATGGCTACACCTTC
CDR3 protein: CASSLAWGLSNYGYTF

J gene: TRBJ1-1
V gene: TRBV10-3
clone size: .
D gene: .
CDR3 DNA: TGTGCCATCAGTGAGTCGAACAGGGAGAACACTGAAGCTTTCTTT
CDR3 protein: CAISESNRENTEAFF

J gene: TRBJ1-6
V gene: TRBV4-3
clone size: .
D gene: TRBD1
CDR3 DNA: TGCGCCAGCAGCCATGACAGGGGGGACCCCCTCCACTTT
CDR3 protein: CASSHDRGDPLHF

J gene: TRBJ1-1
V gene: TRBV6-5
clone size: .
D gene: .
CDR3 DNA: TGTGCCAGCATAACGCAGGGAGGCAGGAACACTGAAGCTTTCTTT
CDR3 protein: CASITQGGRNTEAFF

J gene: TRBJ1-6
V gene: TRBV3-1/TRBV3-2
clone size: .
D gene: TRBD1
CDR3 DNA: TGTGCCAGCAGCCCGGAGACAGGGAATTATAATTCACCCCTCCACTTT
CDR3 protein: CASSPETGNYNSPLHF

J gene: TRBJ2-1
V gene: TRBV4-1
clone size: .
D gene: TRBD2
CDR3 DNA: TGCGCCAGCAGCCCCCTCGGACTAGGTAATGAGCAGTTCTTC
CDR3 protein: CASSPLGLGNEQFF

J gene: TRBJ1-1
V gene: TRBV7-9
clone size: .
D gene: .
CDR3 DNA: TGTGCCAGCAGCCCCGGGGGAAGGACTGAAGCTTTCTTT
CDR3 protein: CASSPGGRTEAFF

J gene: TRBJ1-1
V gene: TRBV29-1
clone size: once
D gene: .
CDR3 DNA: TGCAGCGCCGAACGCGGGCAAACTGAAGCTTTCTTT
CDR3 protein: CSAERGQTEAFF

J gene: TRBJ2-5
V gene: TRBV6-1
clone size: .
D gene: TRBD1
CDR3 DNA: TGTGCCAGCAGTGAAGGGGTAGGAACAGGGGGAGAGACCCAGTACTTC
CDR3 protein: CASSEGVGTGGETQYF

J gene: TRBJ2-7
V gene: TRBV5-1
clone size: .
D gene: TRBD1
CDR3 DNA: TGCGCCAGCAGCTTGACCGAAACCGGGACAGGTCCTGGGACGTTCTTC
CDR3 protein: CASSLTETGTGPGTFF

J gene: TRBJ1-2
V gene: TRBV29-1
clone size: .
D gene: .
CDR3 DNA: TGCAGCGCCACCAACTCCTGGGGTGGGGGCGGCTATGGCTACACCTTC
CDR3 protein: CSATNSWGGGGYGYTF

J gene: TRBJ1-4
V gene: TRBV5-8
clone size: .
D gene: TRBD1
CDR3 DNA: TGTGCCAGCAGCTCCGGGACAGGGCACTGGGAAAAACTGTTTTTT
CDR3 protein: CASSSGTGHWEKLFF

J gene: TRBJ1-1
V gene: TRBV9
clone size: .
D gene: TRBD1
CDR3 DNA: TGTGCCAGCAGCCCAACAGGGGTAACTGAAGCTTTCTTT
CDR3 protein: CASSPTGVTEAFF